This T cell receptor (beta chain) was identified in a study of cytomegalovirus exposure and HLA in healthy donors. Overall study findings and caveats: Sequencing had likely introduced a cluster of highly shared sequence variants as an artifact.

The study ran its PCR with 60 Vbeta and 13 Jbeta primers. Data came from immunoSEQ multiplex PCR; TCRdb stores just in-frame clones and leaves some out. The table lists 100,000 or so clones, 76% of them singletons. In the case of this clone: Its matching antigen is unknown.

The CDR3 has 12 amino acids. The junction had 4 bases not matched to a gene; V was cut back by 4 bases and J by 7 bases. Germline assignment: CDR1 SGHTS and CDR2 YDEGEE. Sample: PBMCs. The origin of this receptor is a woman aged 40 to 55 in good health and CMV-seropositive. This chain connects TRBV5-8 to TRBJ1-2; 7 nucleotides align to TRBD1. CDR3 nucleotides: TGTGCCAGCAGCGTGACAGGGTTTGGCTACACCTTC. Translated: CASSVTGFGYTF.